This record concerns one T cell receptor (beta chain) sequence. Per germline, CDR1 LGHNT and CDR2 FRNRAP. Trimming at V came to 0 bases and at J to 5 bases, leaving 7 bases not matched to a gene. The CDR3 contains 18 residues. TCR beta chains were sequenced at survey level with immunoSEQ. TCRdb's copy holds only in-frame clones and misses some; the assay was immunoSEQ multiplex PCR. The sample shows 45,000 to 55,000 clones, approximately 93% of them seen only once. This TCR derives from a man aged 35-49 years with rheumatoid arthritis. The sequenced sample was PBMCs. This chain connects TRBV12-5 to TRBJ2-2; the match to TRBD2 covers 12 bases. The CDR3 nucleotides read TGTGCTAGTGGTTTGGTACATTTCCTAGCGGGAGGGACCGGGGAGCTGTTTTTT. As protein: CASGLVHFLAGGTGELFF.